The clone carrying this T cell receptor beta chain was detected once. Its antigen is currently unknown. A read error may produce the germline difference seen at one junction end. Other DNA sequences in this sample translate to the same CDR3. This entry belongs to a study of cytomegalovirus exposure and HLA in healthy donors. Germline V gene data show CDR1 as SEHNR and CDR2 as FQNEAQ (reference sequence). The CDR3 runs 11 residues. Whole-study results and caveats: Across all donors, roughly uniform sequencing depth was an assumption of the presence/absence analyses.

In the PCR, 60 Vbeta and 13 Jbeta primers were used. Only in-frame clones appear in the TCRdb table, and some are missing; sequencing was by immunoSEQ multiplex PCR. The sample comprises 200,000 or so clones, under 90% of which are singletons, and roughly 1.3% rests with the top ten. The specimen was PBMCs. The clonotype comes from a human donor in good health. This rearrangement joins TRBV7-9 to TRBJ2-3; the D is unclear. CDR3 nucleotides: TGTTCCAGCAGCCTCACAGATACGCAGTATTTT. It yields the protein CSSSLTDTQYF.